This TCR beta chain stems from a study of cytomegalovirus exposure and HLA in healthy donors (dated by TCRdb to the late 2010s). For the wider study: According to a later analysis, the roughly 120 validation repertoires were produced on the same platform as the 666 repertoires of the first cohort. The study aimed to test whether cataloging public T cell receptors could reveal signatures of past pathogen exposure. Besides the first cohort of 666 subjects, a separate validation cohort made up of 120 different subjects was used. High-throughput TCR immunosequencing, statistical association of individual TCRs with disease status, and machine learning were combined to predict cytomegalovirus infection status. Results the study describes overall, beyond this receptor: A later analysis had no HLA typing for the validation cohort, so co-occurrence there was scored across all 130 or so repertoires. In a later analysis, TCRs clustered in the first cohort were found to also tend to co-occur in the roughly 120 validation repertoires, with approximately 95% of cluster scores above 0. The study listed 164 TCR beta chains as associated with cytomegalovirus. It was suggested by the authors that the approach could potentially be generalized to other disease states and immunological phenotypes. Most TCR sequences were observed very rarely across donors, whereas some public TCRs were present in many individuals. In vitro tests confirmed that a few of the cytomegalovirus-associated TCR beta chains recognize cytomegalovirus antigens. Cytomegalovirus status was reported to be diagnosed by the classifier with high specificity and sensitivity in both the original and validation cohorts.

Points on this clone: The antigen this receptor binds is unknown. The input lacks base qualities; no much larger clone sits a single base away.

Libraries came from the immunoSEQ multiplex PCR assay. As for how the authors treated the data: A statistical classification framework was built to diagnose cytomegalovirus status from the catalog of TCR beta chain sequences. TCRdb re-hosts the immuneACCESS table, in-frame sequences only. Its copies lack some clones; in the studies checked, an unresolved V gene accounts for under half of them, and the cause for the rest is not known. The V and J calls and clone size are taken from that table; D and trimming were inferred from the DNA. Within this sample are about 360,000 clones, with 75% to 90% of them counted one time only. Jointly, the top ten make up approximately 0.86% of the sample. The germline V gene encodes CDR1 SGHRS and CDR2 YFSETQ. The CDR3 numbers 12 residues from cysteine through phenylalanine. Only the CDR3 part of the read is kept: 36 bases, read in frame from the first base. Cut back by 5 bases and 1 base, the V and J ends lie 6 bases apart.

Donors formed part of the validation cohort, which comprised over a hundred subjects and was distinct from the first cohort of roughly 600 subjects. The sample consisted of PBMCs. The rearranged segments are TRBV5-1 and TRBJ2-5, with the D gene call left open. This receptor was obtained from a woman between 18 and 30 years old in good health and CMV-seronegative. The DNA is as follows: TGCGCCAGCAGAGCTAGCCAAGAGACCCAGTACTTC. Its coded protein is CASRASQETQYF.